A single sample gave rise to the 21 T cell receptor beta chains below, sequenced in a study of CD8+ T cells in alopecia areata. Isolated RNA was reverse transcribed into cDNA used as the sequencing template. Assay used: immunoSEQ multiplex PCR; TCRdb lists only in-frame clones, some missing. The sample contains around 190,000 clones, about three fifths of which appear only once. The sample's treatment: oral pan-JAK inhibitor, 5-10 mg twice daily. Here the sequenced sample was CD4+ T cells sorted from blood, taken at week 4, from a patient treated with tofacitinib. These receptors came from a human donor with alopecia areata.

J is TRBJ1-2 and V is TRBV6-5; 7 bases are shared with TRBD1. The CDR3 is 16 amino acids. Per germline, CDR1 MNHEY and CDR2 SVGAGI. With 0 bases clipped from V and 2 bases from J, the junction kept 6 bases outside the gene matches. For the CDR3, the DNA is TGTGCCAGCAGTTACTCTAGACAGGGTGTAAACTATGGCTACACCTTC. Translation: CASSYSRQGVNYGYTF.

This chain connects TRBV9 to TRBJ2-5; D is uncertain. V was clipped by 0 bases and J by 1 base, with 7 bases between them. The CDR3 spans 14 residues. Germline V gene lookup returns CDR1 SGDLS and CDR2 YYNGEE. CDR3 bases: TGTGCCAGCAGCGTAGGCCCAGGCCAAGAGACCCAGTACTTC. Its protein product is CASSVGPGQETQYF.

The chain couples TRBV5-4 to TRBJ2-1; D is perhaps TRBD1 (5 bases). In germline, CDR1 is SGHNT, CDR2 YYREEE (reference sequence). Trimming removed 0 bases at V and 4 bases at J, with 17 bases between. CDR3 length equals 17 residues. The CDR3 loop is CASSLALGRDTYNEQFF. CDR3 coding DNA: TGTGCCAGCAGCTTGGCCTTGGGCAGGGATACGTACAATGAGCAGTTCTTC.

The rearrangement links TRBV5-5 to TRBJ1-5, with D maybe TRBD1 (5 bases). Germline lookup yields CDR1 SGHKS and CDR2 YYEKEE (reference sequence). V lost 4 bases, J lost 3 bases, and 11 bases lay in between. CDR3 length: 14 residues. This CDR3 reads CASSPGTPNQPQHF. In DNA form, the CDR3 reads TGTGCCAGCAGCCCCGGGACTCCCAATCAGCCCCAGCATTTT.

This chain links TRBV7-2 with TRBJ1-2, with unresolved D. From germline, CDR1 is SGHTA and CDR2 FQGNSA. The length of the CDR3 is 14 residues. V was shortened by 5 bases and J by 1 base, with 11 bases between the two germline ends. CDR3: CASSPRTVNYGYTF. The CDR3 DNA reads TGTGCCAGCAGCCCTCGAACCGTTAACTATGGCTACACCTTC.

This chain uses TRBV29-1 with TRBJ1-6; weak D call: TRBD1 (6 bases). Germline CDR1 reads SQVTM; CDR2 reads ANQGSEA. This CDR3 is 13 amino acids long. V lost 5 bases, J lost 8 bases, and 13 bases lay in between. CDR3 loop: CSVRLRGDSPLHF. CDR3 in DNA: TGCAGCGTTCGGCTGAGGGGGGATTCACCCCTCCACTTT.

This clone has a handful of counts. This chain connects TRBV7-2 to TRBJ1-1, with D unresolved. The CDR3 is 15 residues long. V was shortened by 2 bases and J by 1 base, with 11 bases between the two germline ends. The germline V gene has CDR1 SGHTA and CDR2 FQGNSA. CDR3 sequence (DNA): TGTGCCAGCAGCTTAAGTGTAGGGAGGAACACTGAAGCTTTCTTT. Protein product: CASSLSVGRNTEAFF.

This clone was picked up a small number of times. The rearrangement uses TRBV29-1 and TRBJ2-7; D is undetermined. The CDR3 has 11 amino acids. Trimming stripped 3 bases from V and 5 bases from J, with 8 bases between. In germline, CDR1 is SQVTM, CDR2 ANQGSEA. CDR3 nucleotides: TGCAGCGTTGAGGTCCTCGACGAGCAGTACTTC. Protein: CSVEVLDEQYF.

This sequence joins TRBV7-6 and TRBJ1-1; D not resolved. Between the trimmed V and J ends, which lost 5 bases and 1 base, there was a span of 14 bases. Per germline, CDR1 SGHVS and CDR2 FNYEAQ. The CDR3 has 15 amino acids. CDR3 amino acids: CASSQIRRTNTEAFF. DNA of the CDR3: TGTGCCAGCAGCCAAATCAGACGAACGAACACTGAAGCTTTCTTT.

The rearrangement joins TRBV29-1 to TRBJ2-5, with 8 nucleotides matching TRBD1. The CDR3 is made up of 12 amino acids. The ends lost 4 bases at V and 5 bases at J; junction bases unmatched: 3. Per the germline V gene, CDR1 is SQVTM and CDR2 is ANQGSEA. The CDR3 coding sequence is TGCAGCGTTGGGCCAGGGGGCGAGACCCAGTACTTC. Translated, it gives CSVGPGGETQYF.

J is TRBJ2-5 and V is TRBV10-3; 8 bases are shared with TRBD1. Germline V gene sequence: CDR1 ENHRY, CDR2 SYGVKD. This CDR3 spans 13 amino acids. The J segment lost 2 bases and the V segment lost 10 bases, leaving 6 bases of the junction unmatched. The CDR3 region has the DNA TGTGCCACCGACAGGGGTGGTCAAGAGACCCAGTACTTC. Translation: CATDRGGQETQYF.

A single count supports this clone. The chain uses TRBV6-1 and TRBJ2-7, with 9 bases lining up with TRBD2. CDR1 and CDR2 (germline): MNHNS, SASEGT. The CDR3 is made up of 15 amino acids. Trimming took 7 bases from V and 0 from J; bases not matched to a gene: 7. The CDR3 is CASTSGGSNSYEQYF. The CDR3 DNA is TGTGCCAGCACAAGCGGGGGGTCCAACTCCTACGAGCAGTACTTC.

This chain joins TRBV5-6 and TRBJ2-2, with D tentatively TRBD1 (5 bases). Trimming shortened V by 3 bases and J by 6 bases, and 12 bases separated the two germline ends. Looked up from germline, CDR1 is SGHDT and CDR2 is YYEEEE. This CDR3 is built from 14 residues. In DNA form, the CDR3 reads TGTGCCAGCAGCTCCCTAGGGGCCGCCGGGGAGCTGTTTTTT. The encoded protein is CASSSLGAAGELFF.

The gene calls are TRBV27 and TRBJ1-5; 7 bases are shared with TRBD1. With V trimmed by 6 bases and J by 2 bases, 13 bases remained unmatched. Germline V lookup: CDR1 MNHEY, CDR2 SMNVEV (reference sequence). The CDR3 runs 17 residues. CDR3 sequence (DNA): TGTGCCAGCAGCTCCCTAGGGCAGGGGGGCCGCAATCAGCCCCAGCATTTT. Translating it yields CASSSLGQGGRNQPQHF.

The V gene is TRBV2, the J gene TRBJ2-2; D is perhaps TRBD2 (5 bases). V was shortened by 7 bases and J by 1 base, with 7 bases between the two germline ends. The CDR3 is 13 amino acids. CDR1 and CDR2 (germline): SNHLY, FYNNEI. The CDR3 spells CASNEGNTGELFF. For the CDR3, the DNA is TGTGCCAGCAATGAGGGGAACACCGGGGAGCTGTTTTTT.

The V call is TRBV7-2, the J call TRBJ2-3; D uncertain. The V end lost 5 bases, the J end lost 8 bases, and 17 bases lay between the germline ends. CDR3 length: 14 residues. Germline CDR1 SGHTA, CDR2 FQGNSA. CDR3 protein: CASSPTTRTGTQYF. The DNA for the CDR3 is TGTGCCAGCAGCCCGACGACTCGTACGGGTACGCAGTATTTT.

This chain uses TRBV9 with TRBJ2-2, with 8 bases fitting TRBD2. Germline values: CDR1 SGDLS, CDR2 YYNGEE. CDR3 length: 15 residues. The junction had 4 bases not matched to a gene; V was cut back by 0 bases and J by 6 bases. CDR3 in amino acids: CASSVGGGPPGELFF. For the CDR3, the DNA is TGTGCCAGCAGCGTAGGCGGGGGGCCCCCCGGGGAGCTGTTTTTT.

This clone turned up a few times. The chain joins TRBV29-1 to TRBJ1-6; tentatively, D is TRBD1 (5 bases). The V end was cut by 5 bases, the J end by 6 bases, with 11 bases between. The CDR3 extends over 13 amino acids. The germline CDR1 and CDR2 sequences are SQVTM and ANQGSEA. This chain's CDR3 is CSVQQEINSPLHF. DNA for the CDR3: TGCAGCGTTCAACAGGAAATTAATTCACCCCTCCACTTT.

This clone came up a few times. The V gene is TRBV30, the J gene TRBJ2-6, with a tentative D call TRBD2 (6 bases). The CDR3 sequence is 15 residues long. The V and J ends lost 0 bases and 3 bases respectively, with 9 bases between them. Germline assignment: CDR1 GTSNPN and CDR2 SVGIG (reference sequence). The CDR3 nucleotides are TGTGCCTGGAGTGTAATGGGAGGTGGGGCCAACGTCCTGACTTTC. As protein: CAWSVMGGGANVLTF. Using reference TRBV30 and TRBJ2-6 for the parts outside the CDR3, the full variable domain is SQTIHQWPATLVQPVGSPLSLECTVEGTSNPNLYWYRQAAGRGLQLLFYSVGIGQISSEVPQNLSASRPQDRQFILSSKKLLLSDSGFYLCAWSVMGGGANVLTFGAGSRLTVL.

The chain combines TRBV23-1 with TRBJ1-5, with 10 bases aligning to TRBD1. TRBV23-1 is annotated as an ORF whose role is uncertain. After removal of 0 bases from V and 1 base from J, the junction contained 3 bases not matched to a gene. The CDR3 sequence is 17 residues long. The CDR3 coding sequence is TGCGCCAGCAGTCAATCTTTGGGACAGGGGAGCAATCAGCCCCAGCATTTT. Its protein product is CASSQSLGQGSNQPQHF.

The chain is built from TRBV18 and TRBJ2-1; 10 bases map to TRBD2. Germline V lookup: CDR1 KGHSH, CDR2 LQKENI. The ends lost 3 bases at V and 7 bases at J; junction bases unmatched: 9. This CDR3 region has 16 residues. CDR3 bases: TGTGCCAGCTCACCCGCAGGGGCTAGCGGGAGTAATGAGCAGTTCTTC. The encoded protein is CASSPAGASGSNEQFF. The full variable domain, rest sourced from reference TRBV18 and TRBJ2-1, is NAGVMQNPRHLVRRRGQEARLRCSPMKGHSHVYWYRQLPEEGLKFMVYLQKENIIDESGMPKERFSAEFPKEGPSILRIQQVVRGDSAAYFCASSPAGASGSNEQFFGPGTRLTVL.